This T cell receptor (beta chain) is drawn from a study of T cells in Graves' hyperthyroidism and ophthalmopathy. Overall study: Prior to any treatment, at the point of initial diagnosis, peripheral blood was collected.

Germline V gives CDR1 SGHRS, CDR2 YFSETQ. The V end was cut by 2 bases, the J end by 0 bases, with 12 bases between. The CDR3 contains 16 residues. Used for diagnoses were clinical symptoms, serum thyroxine and TRAb, thyroid ultrasound and orbital computed tomography. The TCR beta CDR3 regions underwent amplification using RNA transcripts as the source. The HTBI set primed first-round TCR CDR3 RT-PCR. TCRdb analysed the multiplex PCR reads with MiXCR anew, one entry per CDR3 protein. Among about 400,000 distinct CDR3 sequences, about 15% were seen once, and the ten largest hold 7.5% to 8%. On this clonotype: Its matching antigen is unknown.

General observations from the study: A model built on 13 V-J features separated ophthalmopathy from stable hyperthyroidism. Most expanded thyroid clonotypes above 0.001 also appeared in blood.

Sequenced material: blood. The chain uses TRBV5-1 and TRBJ1-3; D remains ambiguous. The sequence derives from a woman in her late teens or twenties with Graves' hyperthyroidism. CDR3 amino acids: CASSFGRSLSGNTIYF. CDR3 DNA sequence: TGCGCCAGCAGCTTCGGCAGGTCCCTCTCTGGAAACACCATATATTTT. Together with reference TRBV5-1 and TRBJ1-3, the CDR3 gives the full variable domain: KAGVTQTPRYLIKTRGQQVTLSCSPISGHRSVSWYQQTPGQGLQFLFEYFSETQRNKGNFPGRFSGRQFSNSRSEMNVSTLELGDSALYLCASSFGRSLSGNTIYFGEGSWLTVV.